This T cell receptor (beta chain) originates from a study of T cells in localized non-small cell lung cancer. V lost 5 bases, J lost 9 bases, and 6 bases stayed unmatched. The length of the CDR3 is 13 residues. The method was immunoSEQ multiplex PCR; TCRdb's version includes in-frame clones alone and lacks a portion of them. Among 9,500 to 14,000 clones listed, just under 30% were seen once. The source is a man aged 35 to 69 with stage I lung adenocarcinoma. This chain links TRBV7-1 with TRBJ2-1; 8 bases agree with TRBD2. TRBV7-1 is sorted into the ORF group, with uncertain function. Source: lung tumor tissue, taken before any cancer treatment. CDR3 coding DNA: TGTGCCAGCAGCCGGACTAGCTTAAGTGAGCAGTTCTTC. It translates to CASSRTSLSEQFF.